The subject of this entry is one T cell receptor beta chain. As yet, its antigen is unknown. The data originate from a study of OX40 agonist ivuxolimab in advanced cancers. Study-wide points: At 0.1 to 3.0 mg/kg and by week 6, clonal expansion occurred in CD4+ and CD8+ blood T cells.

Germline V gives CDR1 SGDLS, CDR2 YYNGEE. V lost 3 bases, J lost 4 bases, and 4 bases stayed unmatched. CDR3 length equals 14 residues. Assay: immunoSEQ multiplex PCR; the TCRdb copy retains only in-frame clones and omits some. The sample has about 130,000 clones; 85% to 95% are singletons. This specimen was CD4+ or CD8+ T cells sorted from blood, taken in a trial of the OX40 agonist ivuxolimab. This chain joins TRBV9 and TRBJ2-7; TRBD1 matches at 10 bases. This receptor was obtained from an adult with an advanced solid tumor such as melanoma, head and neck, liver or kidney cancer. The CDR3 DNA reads TGTGCCAGCAGCGCGGACAGGGGGGATTACGAGCAGTACTTC. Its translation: CASSADRGDYEQYF. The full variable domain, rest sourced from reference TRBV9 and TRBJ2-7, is DSGVTQTPKHLITATGQRVTLRCSPRSGDLSVYWYQQSLDQGLQFLIQYYNGEERAKGNILERFSAQQFPDLHSELNLSSLELGDSALYFCASSADRGDYEQYFGPGTRLTVT.